Listed below are T cell receptor beta chains from one sample, sequenced in a study of blood T cell repertoires in COVID-19. Sequenced by immunoSEQ multiplex PCR; TCRdb stores in-frame clones only, minus some. The sample gives under 450,000 clones, approximately 86% of which show up once; roughly 7.1% is in the top ten. Sequences were obtained from peripheral blood. Source of these receptors: a woman aged 55-69 years with COVID-19, enrolled during active disease. CDR3s include the opening cysteine and the closing phenylalanine or tryptophan. A D gene is named only where the DNA matches it firmly. Some rows mark clone size as missing; the rest say once, few, many or name a class of expanded clone.

j_call d_call clone_size v_call cdr3_nt cdr3_aa
TRBJ2-1 . once TRBV27 TGTGCCAGCAGTTTTCCGGGTGGAGAGCAGTTCTTC CASSFPGGEQFF
TRBJ2-1 TRBD1 . TRBV12-5 TGTGCTAGTGGCTGGGACAGATACAATGAGCAGTTCTTC CASGWDRYNEQFF
TRBJ1-1 . . TRBV10-3 TGTGCCATCAGTGCCCTGGGCAGGTCCAACACTGAAGCTTTCTTT CAISALGRSNTEAFF
TRBJ1-1 . . TRBV6-4 TGTGCCAGCAGTGAAGGAGGGCTTGAAGCTTTCTTT CASSEGGLEAFF
TRBJ1-2 . . TRBV30 TGTGCCTTCCCCGCCGGGTTGGGGCGAATTGGCTACACCTTC CAFPAGLGRIGYTF
TRBJ2-6 TRBD2 . TRBV5-1 TGCGCCAGCAGCTGGACTAGCGGGGCAGGGGCCAACGTCCTGACTTTC CASSWTSGAGANVLTF
TRBJ1-6 . . TRBV3-1/TRBV3-2 TGTGCCAGCAGCTCCGTTGGGAGTAATTCACCCCTCCACTTT CASSSVGSNSPLHF
TRBJ2-7 . . TRBV7-8 TGTGCCAGCAGCTTATCAGGGTACGACGAGCAGTACTTC CASSLSGYDEQYF
TRBJ2-2 . . TRBV19 TGTGCCAGTAGTGATCCCGGCGGGAACACCGGGGAGCTGTTTTTT CASSDPGGNTGELFF
TRBJ1-2 . . TRBV18 TGTGCCAGCTCACCGACGGACTCTCCTAACTATGGCTACACCTTC CASSPTDSPNYGYTF
TRBJ2-7 TRBD1 . TRBV9 TGTGCCAGCAGCGTGGGACAGGGGGTATCCCTCGAGCAGTACTTC CASSVGQGVSLEQYF
TRBJ1-1 . . TRBV9 TGTGCCAGCAGCGTAGTAGGGACTGGATCTGAAGCTTTCTTT CASSVVGTGSEAFF
TRBJ1-2 . . TRBV28 TGTGCCAGCAGTTTATATTCATCCTACACCTTC CASSLYSSYTF
TRBJ2-6 . . TRBV28 TGTGCCACCTACAGGGCTGGGGCCAACGTCCTGACTTTC CATYRAGANVLTF
TRBJ1-1 . . TRBV3-1/TRBV3-2 TGTGCCAGCAGCCAAGATTCGCGGACTGAAGCTTTCTTT CASSQDSRTEAFF
TRBJ2-3 . . TRBV9 TGTGCCAGCAGCGTAGGCCCCGGTGGAGATACGCAGTATTTT CASSVGPGGDTQYF
TRBJ2-3 . . TRBV9 TGTGCCAGCAGCGTAGAAGGGGTGGGCGCTGGAACTACGCAGTATTTT CASSVEGVGAGTTQYF
TRBJ1-1 . . TRBV9 TGTGCCAGCAGCGTAGCCCTCTCTGAAGCTTTCTTT CASSVALSEAFF
TRBJ1-4 . . TRBV5-5 TGTGCCAGCAGCTTGGGGCGCACAGCAACTAATGAAAAACTGTTTTTT CASSLGRTATNEKLFF
TRBJ1-3 . . TRBV5-1 TGCGCCAGCAGAAGGGATCTCGGGGGCTCTGGAAACACCATATATTTT CASRRDLGGSGNTIYF
TRBJ1-2 TRBD1 . TRBV4-2 TGTGCCAGCAGCCAAGCAACAGGGGGCTTCTATGGCTACACCTTC CASSQATGGFYGYTF
TRBJ1-1 . . TRBV19 TGTGCCAGTAATAAGCTGAACACTGAAGCTTTCTTT CASNKLNTEAFF
TRBJ1-1 . . TRBV4-3 TGCGCCAGCAGCCAAGAGGGGGGCACTGAAGCTTTCTTT CASSQEGGTEAFF
TRBJ2-7 TRBD1 . TRBV6-5 TGTGCCAGCAGTTACTCGGGGACAGGACAATCCTACGAGCAGTACTTC CASSYSGTGQSYEQYF